Listed below are T cell receptor beta chains from one sample, sequenced in a study of CD8 T cells in Susac syndrome. MiXCR, run by TCRdb on the immunoSEQ multiplex PCR reads, gives a single entry per CDR3 protein. The sample includes 150,000 or so distinct CDR3 sequences, 90% to 95% seen only once; the top ten take about 0.19%. Sequenced material: CD8+ T cells from PBMCs. All receptors derive from a human donor with multiple sclerosis. CDR3s include the opening cysteine and the closing phenylalanine or tryptophan. D genes are given only for firm matches. The size of a clone is reported for some rows only, either as once, few or many, or as a class for expanded clones.

>NA|TRBV15|TRBJ2-5|NA
TGTGCCACCAGCACCCCCTCGGGAGAGACCCAGTACTTC
CATSTPSGETQYF
>NA|TRBV20-1|TRBJ2-4|NA
TGCAGTGCCCTACTACCGGGACCCCTTAGAGGTCCAATAAACATTCAGTACTTC
CSALLPGPLRGPINIQYF
>NA|TRBV30|TRBJ2-5|NA
TGTGCCTGGAGTGTACGCGAGGGTAGCCCGTTGATCGAGACCCAGTACTTC
CAWSVREGSPLIETQYF
>NA|TRBV9|TRBJ2-4|NA
TGTGCCAGCAGCGTAGGGCAGAAAGAAATTCAGTACTTC
CASSVGQKEIQYF
>TRBD1|TRBV20-1|TRBJ1-2|NA
TGCAGTGCCAGACCGGGACAGGCGCCTAACTATGGCTACACCTTC
CSARPGQAPNYGYTF
>TRBD1|TRBV4-1|TRBJ2-1|NA
TGCGCCAGCAGCCAAAGACAGGGGAGTTTCGACAATGAGCAGTTCTTC
CASSQRQGSFDNEQFF
>NA|TRBV6-4|TRBJ1-2|NA
TGTGCCAGCAGTGACGGGTCAGGGACCTGGGATGGCTACACCTTC
CASSDGSGTWDGYTF
>NA|TRBV20-1|TRBJ2-3|NA
TGCAGTGCTAGACGCCGGGGGCAGGGAGATACGCAGTATTTT
CSARRRGQGDTQYF
>TRBD1|TRBV28|TRBJ2-7|NA
TGTGCCAGCAGTTTATTGGCAGGCAGGGGGAAATACGAGCAGTACTTC
CASSLLAGRGKYEQYF
>NA|TRBV5-4|TRBJ2-1|NA
TGTGCCAGCAGCTTGGTCACGGGTCTGGATGAGCAGTTCTTC
CASSLVTGLDEQFF
>NA|TRBV7-9|TRBJ2-4|NA
TGTGCCAGCAGTTCCCTATCCTACGGCAAAAACATTCAGTACTTC
CASSSLSYGKNIQYF
>TRBD2|TRBV30|TRBJ2-7|NA
TGTGCCTGGGAGCGGGGGGCCTCCCGGTACGAGCAGTACTTC
CAWERGASRYEQYF
>NA|TRBV27|TRBJ2-7|NA
TGTGCCAGCAGTTTTGGCAGAGTCTACGAGCAGTACTTC
CASSFGRVYEQYF
>NA|TRBV5-1|TRBJ1-2|NA
TGCGCCAGCAGCTTGGTCCCGGGGAACTATGGCTACACCTTC
CASSLVPGNYGYTF
>NA|TRBV15|TRBJ2-2|NA
TGTGCCACCAGCAGAGGGGACACCGGGGAGCTGTTTTTT
CATSRGDTGELFF
>NA|TRBV28|TRBJ2-3|few
TGTGCCAGCAGTTTACGGTTGGATACGCAGTATTTT
CASSLRLDTQYF
>NA|TRBV6-5|TRBJ1-1|NA
TGTGCCAGCAGTTACTCGGAGGGCACTGAAGCTTTCTTT
CASSYSEGTEAFF
>TRBD2|TRBV2|TRBJ2-3|NA
TGTGCCAGCAGGGCCCCGGGACTAGAGGGGAACACAGATACGCAGTATTTT
CASRAPGLEGNTDTQYF
>NA|TRBV6-1|TRBJ2-3|NA
TGTGCCAGCAGTCGGGGAGGAGGTGAGGGCACAGATACGCAGTATTTT
CASSRGGGEGTDTQYF
>NA|TRBV9|TRBJ1-2|NA
TGTGCCAGCAGCGCCCAGCTCAGGGACGGCTACACCTTC
CASSAQLRDGYTF
>TRBD2|TRBV7-2|TRBJ2-5|once
TGTGCCAGCAGCTTAGGACTGAGGACTAGCGGAGAGACCCAGTACTTC
CASSLGLRTSGETQYF